This T cell receptor (beta chain) is drawn from a study of radiation and T cells in renal cell carcinoma. Sample time point: blood 4 weeks post-SBRT, at nephrectomy. Stated treatment: 15 Gy SBRT to primary tumor, nephrectomy 4 weeks later. Nephrectomy followed 15 Gy stereotactic body radiation by 4 weeks. The tumor was a clear cell renal cell carcinoma. Broader study findings: Without pretreatment biopsies, baseline tumor clonotype presence was undetermined. Top tumor clonotypes rose in blood 2 weeks post-radiation, then contracted.

Turning to this clone: Its antigen is not identified.

V was trimmed by 7 bases and J by 4 bases, leaving 19 bases between them. The CDR3 covers 15 residues. Germline CDR1 and CDR2: WNHNN and SYGVQD (reference sequence). Sequencing was performed with immunoSEQ multiplex PCR; in TCRdb, only in-frame clones are kept and a portion is missing. The sample lists around 180,000 clones; 88% were seen once. The chain recombines TRBV10-1 with TRBJ1-2; D gene ambiguous. This sequence originates from a woman between 45 and 65 years old with renal cell carcinoma. Sequencing used blood, obtained from a patient whose treatment included radiotherapy and nephrectomy. The CDR3 nucleotides read TGCGCCAGCAAAAGGAGGTACAGTCCTACCTATGGCTACACCTTC. This codes for CASKRRYSPTYGYTF.